What follows describes a single T cell receptor (beta chain). These data come from a study of blood T cell repertoires in COVID-19. Looking at the study overall: Material from acute and convalescent COVID-19 was sourced from the United States, Italy and Spain. T cells, B-cell-depleted T cells, or PBMCs provided the cDNA or gDNA that served as material.

There are 13 residues in the CDR3. Methods used by the authors: Reference gene primer amplification in the assay estimated nucleated cell counts. TCRdb keeps only in-frame clones here, not all; method: immunoSEQ multiplex PCR. Clone size and V and J calls were adopted from that table, with D and trimming inferred from the DNA. In the table there are about 200,000 clones, 85% to 90% of which are singletons. This receptor was obtained from a man aged 18 to 30 with active or convalescent COVID-19. The chain carries TRBV21-1 and TRBJ1-2; no check of the table's D call, TRBD1, against the DNA was made. TRBV21-1 is shown as a pseudogene. The sequencing sample was made of peripheral blood. CDR3 sequence reads: CASSGDRTYGYTF. The CDR3 region has the DNA TGTGCCAGCAGCGGGGACAGAACCTATGGCTACACCTTC.